The T cell receptor beta chain under discussion was sequenced for a study of blood T cell repertoires in COVID-19 (dated by TCRdb to between 2020 and 2021). For the study in its entirety: Samples covering the acute and convalescent phases of COVID-19 were provided by collaborators in the United States, Italy and Spain. The material from the prospective study consisted of cDNA or gDNA derived from T cells, B-cell-depleted T cells, or PBMCs. HLA class I and class II types, where available, came from metadata supplied by the sample provider rather than from assay-based typing. A de-identified subject ID, COVID-19 status, age in years and sex were almost always included in the sample metadata. The samples were drawn from two sources: the first 160 participants of the ongoing ImmuneRACE study, and 950 to 1,500 subjects contributed by 6 global collaborators. Deeply sampled blood TCRbeta repertoires from subjects exposed to, actively infected with, or recovered from COVID-19 were included in the dataset. A freely available public database, intended as a resource for researchers studying the immune response to SARS-CoV-2, is where the repertoires were released.

The CDR3 goes from the cysteine to the phenylalanine over 13 residues. Only the CDR3 region is kept as DNA, spanning 39 bases read in frame from base 1. The germline V gene yields SGHNT for CDR1 and YENEEA for CDR2. V is reduced by 11 bases and J by 1 base, leaving a spacing of 11 bases between them. Overall results and qualifications from the work: The amount of clinical and demographic metadata varied by source and participant and was provided uncurated.

Whole blood was collected in K2EDTA tubes by collaborating institutions according to the institutions' own protocols. For TCRbeta analysis, collaborator samples were shipped as frozen whole blood, as isolated PBMCs, or as DNA extracted from either sample type. TCRbeta CDR3 regions were amplified from genomic DNA by means of the immunoSEQ Assay, a bias-controlled multiplex PCR. On the authors' methods: The number of nucleated cells in each sample was estimated by amplification of reference gene primers within the assay. To quantify the absolute abundance of each unique TCRbeta CDR3 rearrangement, sequence reads were collapsed and filtered. For each sample, productive Simpson clonality was calculated by taking the square root of Simpson's diversity index across productive rearrangements. Imported from immuneACCESS, the table was reduced by TCRdb to in-frame sequences with V and J called. These copies leave out some clones; in studies compared against another copy, an unresolved V gene accounts for under half, and the cause of the remainder is not known. The DNA gave D and trimming, while V, J and clone size come from that table. For this sample the table gives 65,000 to 90,000 clones, of which roughly 88% were detected only once. 2.5% of the sample is taken by the ten largest.

As to this clone: No cognate antigen has been identified for it. One base away there is no much larger clone; base qualities are not given.

Recombination joined TRBV11-3 with TRBJ2-2; TRBD1 is a possible D gene, resting on 5 matching bases. The sample taken for sequencing was peripheral blood. This receptor was taken from a man at least 80 years old with active or convalescent COVID-19. CDR3 region: CAAQAVNTGELFF. The DNA sequence is given as TGTGCCGCACAGGCAGTGAACACCGGGGAGCTGTTTTTT. When the CDR3 is completed using the reference TRBV11-3 and TRBJ2-2 genes on either side, the full variable domain is EAGVVQSPRYKIIEKKQPVAFWCNPISGHNTLYWYLQNLGQGPELLIRYENEEAVDDSQLPKDRFSAERLKGVDSTLKIQPAELGDSAVYLCAAQAVNTGELFFGEGSRLTVL.